Listed here are 13 T cell receptor beta chains from one sample, sequenced in a study of CD8 T cells in ankylosing spondylitis (dated by TCRdb to the late 2010s). Study-level results and caveats: Blood from ankylosing spondylitis patients appeared to be characterized by a TCR beta motif composed of roughly eight highly homologous amino acid variants.

The method behind the library was 5' RACE. Sequencer: Illumina HiSeq 2500. TCRdb cleaned the public reads at Q25 with fastp, built clones with MiXCR and kept in-frame beta chains. Rows with one shared CDR3 protein collapse into an entry with the most common genes and DNA. In this sample the table shows a few hundred thousand distinct CDR3 sequences, less than 9.5% of which occur a single time. The ten largest clones take up roughly 15% of the sample. Antigen specificity for these receptors is unknown. Material: blood, either unsorted or a sorted T cell fraction (not recorded which). Receptor source: a male donor with ankylosing spondylitis.

The chain employs TRBV11-2 and TRBJ2-3; no clear D gene. CDR3 length equals 13 residues. The germline CDR1 and CDR2 sequences are SGHAT and FQNNGV. The V end lost 2 bases, the J end lost 2 bases, and 5 bases lay between the germline ends. In DNA, the CDR3 is TGTGCCAGCAGCTTACCTATCACAGATACGCAGTATTTT. Translated: CASSLPITDTQYF.

This clonotype was seen ten or more times. The chain joins TRBV5-1 to TRBJ2-2, with TRBD1 as a possible D gene (5 bases). There are 13 residues in the CDR3. CDR1 and CDR2 from the germline V gene are SGHRS and YFSETQ. The V end was cut by 4 bases, the J end by 5 bases, with 9 bases between. The CDR3 spells CASSTQGTGELFF. The CDR3 DNA reads as TGCGCCAGCAGCACCCAGGGAACCGGGGAGCTGTTTTTT.

This clonotype was seen only a few times. The V gene is TRBV28, the J gene TRBJ1-5; 7 bases line up with TRBD1. Germline V gene sequence: CDR1 MDHEN, CDR2 SYDVKM. The CDR3 sequence is 17 residues long. Trimming at V came to 6 bases and at J to 5 bases, leaving 16 bases not matched to a gene. CDR3 coding DNA: TGTGCCAGCAGGTCCAGCTCCGGGACAGTTGTCGATCAGCCCCAGCATTTT. Its translation is CASRSSSGTVVDQPQHF.

The chain uses TRBV29-1 and TRBJ2-7; D is possibly TRBD1 or TRBD2 (6 bases each). Looked up from germline, CDR1 is SQVTM and CDR2 is ANQGSEA. Trimming pared 4 bases from V and 4 bases from J, leaving 26 bases between. The CDR3 runs to 17 residues. This CDR3 is CSVVGGRIGSRSYEQYF. Here the CDR3 DNA reads TGCAGCGTTGTTGGGGGCAGAATCGGGAGTCGGTCGTACGAGCAGTACTTC.

The V call is TRBV6-1, the J call TRBJ2-7; D remains ambiguous. V was pared by 6 bases and J by 3 bases, with 9 bases between. CDR3 length: 12 residues. CDR1 MNHNS and CDR2 SASEGT come from the germline V gene. The CDR3 sequence: CASRIENYEQYF. Written as DNA, the CDR3 is TGTGCCAGCAGGATTGAAAACTACGAGCAGTACTTC.

The chain is built from TRBV12-3 or TRBV12-4 and TRBJ2-7, with 7 bases identical to TRBD1. V dropped 3 bases and J dropped 3; count of bases not matched to a gene: 8. The CDR3 extends over 15 amino acids. The CDR3 bases are TGTGCCAGCAGTTTTGGCCTCGGGACAGACTACGAGCAGTACTTC. Amino acid sequence: CASSFGLGTDYEQYF.

This sequence joins TRBV7-3 and TRBJ1-2, with D unresolved. The CDR3 has 14 residues. Trimming pared 2 bases from V and 5 bases from J, leaving 12 bases between. CDR1 and CDR2 (germline): SGHTA, FQGTGA. The DNA of the CDR3 is TGTGCCAGCAGCTTAGCGCATACAGTGTATGGCTACACCTTC. This sequence encodes CASSLAHTVYGYTF.

This chain links TRBV7-8 with TRBJ2-1; D is possibly TRBD2 (5 bases). V was cut by 2 bases and J by 8 bases, with 10 bases left in between. Germline CDR1 reads SGHVS; CDR2 reads FQNEAQ. CDR3 length equals 13 residues. The CDR3 spells CASSLLAHYEQFF. The CDR3 DNA is TGTGCCAGCAGCTTACTAGCCCACTATGAGCAGTTCTTC.

The table lists this clonotype with a few counts. CDR3 sequence (DNA): TGCAGCGTTGAGGAGGCAGGGAACGAGCAGTTCTTC. It yields the protein CSVEEAGNEQFF. The genes are TRBV29-1 and TRBJ2-1; either TRBD1 or TRBD2 may fit D (5 bases each). Germline-derived CDR1 and CDR2 are SQVTM and ANQGSEA. The CDR3 loop spans 12 amino acids. V was shortened by 3 bases and J by 10 bases, with 13 bases between the two germline ends.

In this sample, this clonotype turned up many times. V and J are TRBV12-3 or TRBV12-4 and TRBJ2-1, with TRBD2 matching 10 bases. V was pared by 5 bases and J by 7 bases, with 8 bases of the junction left unmatched. This CDR3 has 15 residues. CDR3 bases: TGTGCCAGCAGTCCATCAGCGGGAGGGTGGAATGAGCAGTTCTTC. This translates into CASSPSAGGWNEQFF.

This clonotype showed up many times. The genes are TRBV20-1 and TRBJ2-3, with 9 positions matching TRBD2. Germline-derived CDR1 and CDR2 are DFQATT and SNEGSKA (reference sequence). J lost 2 bases, V lost 2 bases, and 5 bases had no gene match. The CDR3 is made up of 15 amino acids. The CDR3 here is CSARIPSGDTDTQYF. DNA for the CDR3: TGCAGTGCTAGAATACCTAGCGGGGACACAGATACGCAGTATTTT.

The chain has TRBV12-3 or TRBV12-4 and TRBJ2-5; D is uncertain. The CDR3 extends over 14 amino acids. Trimming cost V 2 bases and J 3 bases, with 10 bases left between them. The CDR3 protein is CASSLISAEETQYF. In nucleotides, the CDR3 is TGTGCCAGCAGTTTAATCTCGGCAGAAGAGACCCAGTACTTC.

This chain uses TRBV19 with TRBJ2-2; TRBD2 matches 7 bases. V was clipped by 7 bases and J by 4 bases; unmatched bases: 9. The CDR3 spans 15 residues. Looked up from germline, CDR1 is LNHDA and CDR2 is SQIVND (reference sequence). The CDR3, as DNA: TGTGCCAGTAACCGGGGCGGGAGTCGCACCGGGGAGCTGTTTTTT. This translates into CASNRGGSRTGELFF.